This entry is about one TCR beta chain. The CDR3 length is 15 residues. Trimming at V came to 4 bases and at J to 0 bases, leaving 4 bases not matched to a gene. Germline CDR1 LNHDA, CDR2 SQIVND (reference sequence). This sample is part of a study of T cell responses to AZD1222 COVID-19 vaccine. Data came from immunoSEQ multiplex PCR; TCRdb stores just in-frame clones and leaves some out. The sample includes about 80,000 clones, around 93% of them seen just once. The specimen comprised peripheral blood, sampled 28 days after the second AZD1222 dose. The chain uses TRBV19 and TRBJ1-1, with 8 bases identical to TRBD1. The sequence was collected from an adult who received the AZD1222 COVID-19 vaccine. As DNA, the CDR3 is TGTGCCAGTAGTAAAGACAGGGGAATGAACACTGAAGCTTTCTTT. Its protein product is CASSKDRGMNTEAFF.